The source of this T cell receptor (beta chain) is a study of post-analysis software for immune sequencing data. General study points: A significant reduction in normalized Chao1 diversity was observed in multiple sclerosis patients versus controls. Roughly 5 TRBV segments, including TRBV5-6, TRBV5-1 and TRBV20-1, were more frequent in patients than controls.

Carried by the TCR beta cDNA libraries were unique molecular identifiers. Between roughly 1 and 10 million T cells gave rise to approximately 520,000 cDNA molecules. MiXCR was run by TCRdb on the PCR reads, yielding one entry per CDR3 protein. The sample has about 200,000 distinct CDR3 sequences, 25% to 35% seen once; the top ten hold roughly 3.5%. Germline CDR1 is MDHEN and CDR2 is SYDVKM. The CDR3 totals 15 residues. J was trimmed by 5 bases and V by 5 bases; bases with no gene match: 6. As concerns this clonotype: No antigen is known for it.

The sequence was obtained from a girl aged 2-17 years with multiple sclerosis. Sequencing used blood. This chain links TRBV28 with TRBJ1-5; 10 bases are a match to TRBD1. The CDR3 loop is CASSGAGTGDQPQHF. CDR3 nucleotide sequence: TGTGCCAGCAGTGGTGCCGGGACAGGGGATCAGCCCCAGCATTTT. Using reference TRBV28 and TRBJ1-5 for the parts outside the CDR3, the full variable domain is DVKVTQSSRYLVKRTGEKVFLECVQDMDHENMFWYRQDPGLGLRLIYFSYDVKMKEKGDIPEGYSVSREKKERFSLILESASTNQTSMYLCASSGAGTGDQPQHFGDGTRLSIL.